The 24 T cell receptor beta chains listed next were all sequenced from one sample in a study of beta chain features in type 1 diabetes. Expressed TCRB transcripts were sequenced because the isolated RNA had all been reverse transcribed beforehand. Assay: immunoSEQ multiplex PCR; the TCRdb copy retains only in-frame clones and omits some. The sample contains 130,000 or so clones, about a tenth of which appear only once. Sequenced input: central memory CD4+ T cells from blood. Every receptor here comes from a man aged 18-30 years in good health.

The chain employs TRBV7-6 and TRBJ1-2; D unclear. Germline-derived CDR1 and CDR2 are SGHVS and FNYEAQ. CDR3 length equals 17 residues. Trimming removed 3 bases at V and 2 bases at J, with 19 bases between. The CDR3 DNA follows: TGTGCCAGCAGCTTGGAGCCCTCCGGACGGGAAAACTATGGCTACACCTTC. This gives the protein CASSLEPSGRENYGYTF.

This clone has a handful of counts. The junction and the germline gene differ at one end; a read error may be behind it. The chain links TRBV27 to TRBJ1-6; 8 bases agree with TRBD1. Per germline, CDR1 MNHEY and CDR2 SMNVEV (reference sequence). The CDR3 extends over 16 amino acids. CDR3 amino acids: CASSTRDRSFNSPLHF. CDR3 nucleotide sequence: TGTGCCAGCAGTACTAGGGACAGGTCCTTTAATTCACCCCTCCACTTT.

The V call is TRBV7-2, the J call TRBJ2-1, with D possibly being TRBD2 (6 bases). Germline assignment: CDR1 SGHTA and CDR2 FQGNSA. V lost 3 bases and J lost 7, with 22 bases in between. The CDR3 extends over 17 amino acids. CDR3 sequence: CASSFRYSSGPANEQFF. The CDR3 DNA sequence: TGTGCCAGCAGCTTCCGCTATAGTAGCGGCCCGGCGAATGAGCAGTTCTTC.

The CDR3 nucleotides are TGTGCCAGCGTCCCCCCAGGGGGCGCGAACGGGGAGCTGTTTTTT. Translated: CASVPPGGANGELFF. V usage is TRBV7-2 and J usage is TRBJ2-2, with 8 positions matching TRBD1. In germline, CDR1 is SGHTA, CDR2 FQGNSA. The CDR3 contains 15 residues. Trimming took 8 bases from V and 7 from J; bases not matched to a gene: 12.

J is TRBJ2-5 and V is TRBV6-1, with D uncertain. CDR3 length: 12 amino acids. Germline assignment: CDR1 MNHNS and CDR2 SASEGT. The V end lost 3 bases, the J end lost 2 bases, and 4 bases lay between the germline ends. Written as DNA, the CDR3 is TGTGCCAGCAGTGAGAGACAAGAGACCCAGTACTTC. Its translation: CASSERQETQYF.

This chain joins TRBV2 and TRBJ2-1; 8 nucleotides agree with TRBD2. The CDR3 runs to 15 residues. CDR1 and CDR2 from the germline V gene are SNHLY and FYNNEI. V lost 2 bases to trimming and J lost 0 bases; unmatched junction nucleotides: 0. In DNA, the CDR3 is TGTGCCAGCAGTGAACTAGCGGGCTCCTACAATGAGCAGTTCTTC. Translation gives CASSELAGSYNEQFF.

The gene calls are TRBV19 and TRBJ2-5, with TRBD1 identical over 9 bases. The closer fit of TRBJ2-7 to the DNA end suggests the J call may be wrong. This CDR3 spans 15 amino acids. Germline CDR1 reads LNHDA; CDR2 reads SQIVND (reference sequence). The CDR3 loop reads CASSSLGQGFNEQYF. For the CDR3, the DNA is TGTGCCAGTAGTAGTCTGGGACAGGGATTTAACGAGCAGTACTTC.

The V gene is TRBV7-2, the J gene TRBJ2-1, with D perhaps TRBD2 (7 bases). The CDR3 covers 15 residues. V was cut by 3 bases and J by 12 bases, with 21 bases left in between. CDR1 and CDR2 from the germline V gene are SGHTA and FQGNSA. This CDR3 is CASSFRGGGYNAQFF. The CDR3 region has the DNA TGTGCCAGCAGCTTCCGCGGGGGCGGATATAACGCGCAGTTCTTC.

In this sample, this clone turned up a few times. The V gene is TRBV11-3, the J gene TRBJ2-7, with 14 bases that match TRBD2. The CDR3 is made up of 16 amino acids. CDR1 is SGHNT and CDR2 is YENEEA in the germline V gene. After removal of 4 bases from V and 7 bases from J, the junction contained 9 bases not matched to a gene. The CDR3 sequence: CASSSGLAGGTEEQYF. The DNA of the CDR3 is TGTGCCAGCAGCTCAGGACTAGCGGGGGGTACGGAAGAGCAGTACTTC.

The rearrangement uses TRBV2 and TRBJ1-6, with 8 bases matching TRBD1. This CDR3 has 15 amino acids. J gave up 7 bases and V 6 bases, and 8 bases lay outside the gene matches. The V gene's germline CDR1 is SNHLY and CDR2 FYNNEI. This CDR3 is CASRMGQAKNSPLHF. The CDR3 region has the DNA TGTGCCAGCAGGATGGGACAGGCTAAGAATTCACCCCTCCACTTT.

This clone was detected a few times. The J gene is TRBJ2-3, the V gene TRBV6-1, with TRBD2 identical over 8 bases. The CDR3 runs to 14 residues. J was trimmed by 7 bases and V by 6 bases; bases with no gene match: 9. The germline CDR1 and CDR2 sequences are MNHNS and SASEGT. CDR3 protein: CASRFLAGKNTQYF. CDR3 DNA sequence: TGTGCCAGCAGATTTCTAGCGGGCAAAAATACGCAGTATTTT.

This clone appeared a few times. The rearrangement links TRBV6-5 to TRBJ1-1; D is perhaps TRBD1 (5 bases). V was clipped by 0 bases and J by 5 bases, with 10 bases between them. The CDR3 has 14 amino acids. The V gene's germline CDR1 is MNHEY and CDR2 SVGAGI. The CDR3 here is CASSYSAGLTEAFF. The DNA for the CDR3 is TGTGCCAGCAGTTACTCCGCAGGGCTAACTGAAGCTTTCTTT.

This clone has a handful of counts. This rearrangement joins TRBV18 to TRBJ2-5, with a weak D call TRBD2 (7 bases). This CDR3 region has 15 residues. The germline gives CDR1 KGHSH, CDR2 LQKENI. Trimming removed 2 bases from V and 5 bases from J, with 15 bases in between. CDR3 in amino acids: CASSPDAGAQETQYF. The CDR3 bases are TGTGCCAGCTCACCAGACGCGGGGGCCCAGGAGACCCAGTACTTC.

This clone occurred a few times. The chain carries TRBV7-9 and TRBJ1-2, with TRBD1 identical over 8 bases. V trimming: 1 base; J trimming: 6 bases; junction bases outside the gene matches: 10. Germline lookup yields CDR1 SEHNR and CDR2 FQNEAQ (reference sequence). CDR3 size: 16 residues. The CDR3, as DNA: TGTGCCAGCAGCTTAGGGACAGGGATCGGGGTTCATGGCTACACCTTC. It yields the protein CASSLGTGIGVHGYTF.

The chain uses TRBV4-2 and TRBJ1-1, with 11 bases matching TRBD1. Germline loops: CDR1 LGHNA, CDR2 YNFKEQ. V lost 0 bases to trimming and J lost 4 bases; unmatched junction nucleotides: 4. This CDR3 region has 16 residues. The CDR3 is CASSQDGTGGSTEAFF. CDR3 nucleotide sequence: TGTGCCAGCAGCCAAGATGGGACAGGGGGTTCCACTGAAGCTTTCTTT.

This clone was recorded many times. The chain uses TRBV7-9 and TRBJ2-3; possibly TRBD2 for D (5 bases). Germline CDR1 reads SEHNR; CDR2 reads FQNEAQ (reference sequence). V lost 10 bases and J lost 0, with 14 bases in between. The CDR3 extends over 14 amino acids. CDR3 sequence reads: CATPPGVSTDTQYF. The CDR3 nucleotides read TGTGCCACTCCCCCCGGGGTTAGCACAGATACGCAGTATTTT. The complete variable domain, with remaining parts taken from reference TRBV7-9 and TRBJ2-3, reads DTGVSQNPRHKITKRGQNVTFRCDPISEHNRLYWYRQTLGQGPEFLTYFQNEAQLEKSRLLSDRFSAERPKGSFSTLEIQRTEQGDSAMYLCATPPGVSTDTQYFGPGTRLTVL.

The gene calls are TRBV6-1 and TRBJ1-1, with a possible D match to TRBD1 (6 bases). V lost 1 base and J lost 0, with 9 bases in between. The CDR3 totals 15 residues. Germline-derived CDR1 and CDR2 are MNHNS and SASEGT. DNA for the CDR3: TGTGCCAGCAGTGAAGGGACAGTAGTGAACACTGAAGCTTTCTTT. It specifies CASSEGTVVNTEAFF.

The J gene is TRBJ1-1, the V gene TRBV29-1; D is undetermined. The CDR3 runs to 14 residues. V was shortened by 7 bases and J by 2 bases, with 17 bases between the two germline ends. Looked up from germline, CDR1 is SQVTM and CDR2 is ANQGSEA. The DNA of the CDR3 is TGCAGCGCCCGAATGCGCGACTCTAACACTGAAGCTTTCTTT. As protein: CSARMRDSNTEAFF.

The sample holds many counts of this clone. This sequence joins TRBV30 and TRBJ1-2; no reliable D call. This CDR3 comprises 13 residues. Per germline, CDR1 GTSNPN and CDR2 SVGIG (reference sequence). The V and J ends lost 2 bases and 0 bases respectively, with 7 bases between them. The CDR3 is CAWSSGSNYGYTF. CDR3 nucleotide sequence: TGTGCCTGGAGTAGCGGGTCTAACTATGGCTACACCTTC.

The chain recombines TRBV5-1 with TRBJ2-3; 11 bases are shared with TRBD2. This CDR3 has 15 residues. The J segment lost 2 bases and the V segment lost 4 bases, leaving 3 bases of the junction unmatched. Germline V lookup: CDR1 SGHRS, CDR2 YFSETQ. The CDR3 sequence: CASSIAGGLTDTQYF. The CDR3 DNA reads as TGCGCCAGCAGCATAGCGGGGGGGCTCACAGATACGCAGTATTTT.

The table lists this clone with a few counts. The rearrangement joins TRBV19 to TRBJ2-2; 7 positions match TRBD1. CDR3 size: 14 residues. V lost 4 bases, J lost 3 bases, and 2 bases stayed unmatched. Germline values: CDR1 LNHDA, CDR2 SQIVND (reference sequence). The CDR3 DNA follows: TGTGCCAGTAGTAGGGGACAGTACACCGGGGAGCTGTTTTTT. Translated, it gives CASSRGQYTGELFF.

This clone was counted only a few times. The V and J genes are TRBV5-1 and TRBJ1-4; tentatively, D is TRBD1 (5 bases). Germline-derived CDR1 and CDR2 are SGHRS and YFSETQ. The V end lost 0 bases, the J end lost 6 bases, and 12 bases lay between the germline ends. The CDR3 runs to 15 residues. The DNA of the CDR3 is TGCGCCAGCAGCTTGGTTGGCCAGGGTGATGAAAAACTGTTTTTT. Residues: CASSLVGQGDEKLFF. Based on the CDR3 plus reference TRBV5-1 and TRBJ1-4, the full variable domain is KAGVTQTPRYLIKTRGQQVTLSCSPISGHRSVSWYQQTPGQGLQFLFEYFSETQRNKGNFPGRFSGRQFSNSRSEMNVSTLELGDSALYLCASSLVGQGDEKLFFGSGTQLSVL.

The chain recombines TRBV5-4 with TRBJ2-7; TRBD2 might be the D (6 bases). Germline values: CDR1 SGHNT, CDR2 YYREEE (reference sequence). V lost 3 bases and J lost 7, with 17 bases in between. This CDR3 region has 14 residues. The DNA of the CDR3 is TGTGCCAGCAGCTACAACGCCGGGACTGATGAGCAGTACTTC. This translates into CASSYNAGTDEQYF.

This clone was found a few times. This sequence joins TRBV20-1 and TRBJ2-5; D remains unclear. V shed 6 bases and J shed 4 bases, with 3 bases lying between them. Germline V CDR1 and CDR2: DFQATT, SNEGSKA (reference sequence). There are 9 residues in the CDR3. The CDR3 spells CSAGETQYF. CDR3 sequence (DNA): TGCAGTGCCGGAGAGACCCAGTACTTC.